The clone carrying this T cell receptor (beta chain) was counted only a few times. The target antigen is unknown. This CDR3 has 13 amino acids. CDR1 and CDR2 (germline): SGHVS, FQNEAQ. Between the trimmed V and J ends, which lost 5 bases and 2 bases, there was a span of 7 bases. This record comes from a study of monozygotic twins with cystic fibrosis. Study details: Library input was three micrograms of fragmented DNA, with approximately 16 PCR cycles. Study results and caveats: In 13 of 16 pairs, V gene usage was closest to the co-twin's. Unrelated CF individuals shared fewer identical clonotypes than monozygotic CF twins. The repertoire was suggested to be naive-dominated, clonality median approximately 0.009.

The assay was immunoSEQ multiplex PCR, and TCRdb's table has in-frame clones only and misses some. The sample consists of some 35,000 clones, around 65% of them appearing once. Sequenced sample: blood. The sequence derives from a girl under 18 with cystic fibrosis. V is TRBV7-8 and J is TRBJ1-5, with D unresolved. The chain's CDR3 is CASSARGNQPQHF. The CDR3 nucleotides are TGTGCCAGCAGCGCCCGGGGCAATCAGCCCCAGCATTTT.